This TCR beta chain derives from a study of cytomegalovirus exposure and HLA in healthy donors. The overall study: Later, an analysis reported that the 120 or so validation repertoires had used the same platform as the 500 to 750 first-cohort repertoires. Study-wide findings and caveats: A few of the chains that were CMV-associated were confirmed in vitro to be specific for CMV antigens. As was reported, the classifier diagnosed cytomegalovirus status with high specificity and sensitivity.

Separate from the roughly 700-subject first cohort, the approximately 130-subject validation cohort was the one that the donors belonged to. The germline V gene encodes CDR1 LNHDA and CDR2 SQIVND (reference sequence). CDR3 length: 16 amino acids. V dropped 5 bases and J dropped 1; count of bases not matched to a gene: 6. About this clone itself: Its antigen remains unidentified.

Profiling relied on immunoSEQ multiplex PCR, and the TCRdb table lists in-frame clones only, not all of them. This table has about 160,000 clones, roughly 84% appearing once. The J gene is TRBJ2-1, the V gene TRBV19; 9 bases are shared with TRBD2. This receptor was identified in a man aged 30 to 45 in good health and CMV-seropositive. The sequencing sample was made of PBMCs. CDR3 in amino acids: CASSRSGRRSYNEQFF. Written as DNA, the CDR3 is TGTGCCAGTAGTCGGAGCGGGAGGAGGTCCTACAATGAGCAGTTCTTC.